What follows are 22 T cell receptor beta chains derived from one specimen sequenced in a study of early T cells in non-severe SARS-CoV-2 infection. MiXCR, run by TCRdb on the 5' RACE reads, gives a single entry per CDR3 protein. Of 30,000 to 45,000 distinct CDR3 sequences listed, about 3.9% are singletons. The sequencing input was whole blood. Every receptor here comes from an adult who was a healthcare worker with PCR-confirmed SARS-CoV-2 infection or an uninfected control (not recorded which).

This clonotype was counted at least ten times. The chain links TRBV27 to TRBJ2-1; TRBD2 agrees at 11 bases. The trim removed 5 bases at V and 0 bases at J, leaving 12 bases unmatched. Germline CDR1 MNHEY, CDR2 SMNVEV (reference sequence). The CDR3 extends over 19 amino acids. The CDR3 bases are TGTGCCAGCAGTCCCCGGACTAGCGGGTCCCGAAGCTCCTACAATGAGCAGTTCTTC. Translation: CASSPRTSGSRSSYNEQFF.

This clonotype was counted at least ten times. The rearrangement links TRBV27 to TRBJ2-7, with D possibly called TRBD1 or TRBD2 (6 bases each). V was shortened by 0 bases and J by 4 bases, with 13 bases between the two germline ends. CDR3 length: 15 amino acids. In germline, CDR1 is MNHEY, CDR2 SMNVEV (reference sequence). The CDR3 DNA reads TGTGCCAGCAGTTTATCAACGGGGGCTAGTTACGAGCAGTACTTC. Its protein product is CASSLSTGASYEQYF.

This clonotype has a count of ten or more. CDR3 sequence: CASSLRASGSRNEQFF. The CDR3, as DNA: TGCGCCAGCAGCTTGAGGGCTAGCGGGAGTCGAAATGAGCAGTTCTTC. The J gene is TRBJ2-1, the V gene TRBV5-1; 10 bases are shared with TRBD2. V gave up 1 base and J gave up 7 bases; unmatched junction bases: 8. The CDR3 contains 16 residues. CDR1 is SGHRS and CDR2 is YFSETQ in the germline V gene.

This clonotype came up many times. The CDR3 DNA sequence: TGCAGCGTTGAATTACTGAACATGAACACTGAAGCTTTCTTT. Protein sequence: CSVELLNMNTEAFF. The gene calls are TRBV29-1 and TRBJ1-1, with unresolved D. Germline values: CDR1 SQVTM, CDR2 ANQGSEA. V dropped 2 bases and J dropped 0 bases, with 10 bases sitting between them. The CDR3 is 14 amino acids.

CDR3 sequence reads: CSADRPTTYEQYF. The CDR3 DNA reads TGCAGTGCTGACCGCCCGACTACCTACGAGCAGTACTTC. V gene TRBV20-1 combines with J gene TRBJ2-7; a possible D gene is TRBD2 (5 bases). The V gene lost 5 bases and the J gene lost 2 bases, with 13 bases spanning the gap. The CDR3 has 13 amino acids. CDR1 DFQATT and CDR2 SNEGSKA come from the germline V gene (reference sequence).

This clonotype was recorded a few times. The rearrangement uses TRBV20-1 and TRBJ2-5; possible D gene TRBD1, 6 bases. V lost 6 bases and J lost 2, with 16 bases in between. In germline, CDR1 is DFQATT, CDR2 SNEGSKA (reference sequence). There are 14 residues in the CDR3. The CDR3 reads CSAIDRSQQETQYF. The CDR3 nucleotides are TGCAGTGCGATCGACAGGTCCCAACAAGAGACCCAGTACTTC.

The chain recombines TRBV29-1 with TRBJ2-1, with TRBD2 identical over 9 bases. CDR3 size: 14 residues. Germline V gene lookup returns CDR1 SQVTM and CDR2 ANQGSEA. V lost 5 bases and J lost 2; bases outside the gene matches: 4. Here the CDR3 DNA reads TGCAGCGTTATAGCGGGAGTCGCCTACAATGAGCAGTTCTTC. The encoded protein is CSVIAGVAYNEQFF.

The chain combines TRBV9 with TRBJ2-3, with D possibly being TRBD2 (6 bases). Germline CDR1 reads SGDLS; CDR2 reads YYNGEE. Trimming removed 4 bases at V and 2 bases at J, with 11 bases between. This CDR3 is 14 amino acids long. The CDR3 DNA is TGTGCCAGCAGCTCCCAGCGGGCCACAGATACGCAGTATTTT. It translates to CASSSQRATDTQYF.

The chain uses TRBV30 and TRBJ1-4; D not certain. Germline values: CDR1 GTSNPN, CDR2 SVGIG (reference sequence). Trimming took off 1 base at V and 5 bases at J, with 14 bases between the two ends. The CDR3 has 15 residues. The CDR3 spells CAWSGKGNGNEKLFF. Here the CDR3 DNA reads TGTGCCTGGAGTGGAAAAGGCAACGGAAATGAAAAACTGTTTTTT.

This clonotype was recorded many times. The genes are TRBV5-4 and TRBJ1-1, with D possibly matching TRBD1 (5 bases). This CDR3 is built from 17 residues. Germline lookup yields CDR1 SGHNT and CDR2 YYREEE (reference sequence). Trimming removed 1 base from V and 0 bases from J, with 16 bases in between. Here the CDR3 DNA reads TGTGCCAGCAGCTTGTCGGCAGGGAAGGATTTGAACACTGAAGCTTTCTTT. It translates to CASSLSAGKDLNTEAFF. Drawing the rest from reference TRBV5-4 and TRBJ1-1, the complete variable domain is ETGVTQSPTHLIKTRGQQVTLRCSSQSGHNTVSWYQQALGQGPQFIFQYYREEENGRGNFPPRFSGLQFPNYSSELNVNALELDDSALYLCASSLSAGKDLNTEAFFGQGTRLTVV.

This clonotype was recorded many times. The rearrangement joins TRBV28 to TRBJ1-1; D not certain. The V end was cut by 4 bases, the J end by 4 bases, with 19 bases between. From germline, CDR1 is MDHEN and CDR2 SYDVKM. The CDR3 extends over 16 amino acids. CDR3 amino acids: CASSSYDPSFGTEAFF. The DNA for the CDR3 is TGTGCCAGCAGTTCATACGACCCCTCTTTCGGCACTGAAGCTTTCTTT.

This rearrangement joins TRBV5-1 to TRBJ2-1; 12 bases are shared with TRBD2. Looked up from germline, CDR1 is SGHRS and CDR2 is YFSETQ. Germline trimming cut 0 bases from V and 8 bases from J; bases unmatched to any gene: 6. The CDR3 is made up of 16 amino acids. CDR3 region: CASSLAASGRADEQFF. The CDR3 DNA sequence: TGCGCCAGCAGCTTGGCGGCTAGCGGGAGGGCTGATGAGCAGTTCTTC.

This clonotype was seen a handful of times. The chain is built from TRBV28 and TRBJ1-2; D is ambiguous. The germline V gene encodes CDR1 MDHEN and CDR2 SYDVKM. This CDR3 has 13 residues. The ends were cut back, 6 bases at V and 1 base at J, with 9 bases in the middle. CDR3 region: CASSADGNYGYTF. Here the CDR3 DNA reads TGTGCCAGCAGCGCGGACGGTAACTATGGCTACACCTTC.

This clonotype was observed at least ten times. This chain connects TRBV2 to TRBJ1-4; D unresolved. CDR3 length: 12 residues. Germline V gives CDR1 SNHLY, CDR2 FYNNEI. The V end lost 2 bases, the J end lost 4 bases, and 2 bases lay between the germline ends. CDR3 in amino acids: CASSEYNEKLFF. The CDR3 DNA is TGTGCCAGCAGTGAATATAATGAAAAACTGTTTTTT.

This clonotype was recorded many times. CDR3 loop: CASGHRLLNQPQHF. In nucleotides, the CDR3 is TGTGCCAGCGGACACAGGTTACTCAATCAGCCCCAGCATTTT. The chain joins TRBV7-8 to TRBJ1-5, with D possibly TRBD1 on 5 matching bases. From germline, CDR1 is SGHVS and CDR2 FQNEAQ. This CDR3 is 14 amino acids long. V was trimmed by 8 bases and J by 3 bases, leaving 14 bases between them.

The table lists this clonotype with many counts. The junction does not match germline at one end; this may be a read error. The chain combines TRBV7-9 with TRBJ1-1; D unclear. Germline-derived CDR1 and CDR2 are SEHNR and FQNEAQ (reference sequence). CDR3 length equals 13 residues. CDR3 sequence: CASSFQFNTEVFF. The DNA for the CDR3 is TGTGCCAGCAGCTTCCAGTTTAACACTGAAGTTTTCTTT.

This clonotype was detected ten times or more. The chain is built from TRBV7-8 and TRBJ2-6; D not resolved. Germline lookup yields CDR1 SGHVS and CDR2 FQNEAQ. With 1 base removed from V and 0 bases from J, the gap between germline ends came to 4 bases. The CDR3 runs to 15 residues. The CDR3 reads CASSLGTSGANVLTF. CDR3 sequence (DNA): TGTGCCAGCAGCTTAGGGACCTCTGGGGCCAACGTCCTGACTTTC.

This clonotype has a count of ten or more. The chain couples TRBV7-2 to TRBJ1-1; 9 positions match TRBD1. Germline CDR1 and CDR2: SGHTA and FQGNSA. Trimming took 1 base from V and 6 from J; bases not matched to a gene: 9. CDR3 size: 16 residues. CDR3 nucleotide sequence: TGTGCCAGCAGCTTAGTGGTACAGGGGGCTGGCGCTGAAGCTTTCTTT. Translated: CASSLVVQGAGAEAFF. The whole variable domain, filled in from reference TRBV7-2 and TRBJ1-1, reads GAGVSQSPSNKVTEKGKDVELRCDPISGHTALYWYRQSLGQGLEFLIYFQGNSAPDKSGLPSDRFSAERTGGSVSTLTIQRTQQEDSAVYLCASSLVVQGAGAEAFFGQGTRLTVV.

There are many counts of this clonotype. The rearrangement joins TRBV4-3 to TRBJ1-1; 9 bases are shared with TRBD1. Germline V gene data show CDR1 as LGHNA and CDR2 as YSLEER. The CDR3 runs to 15 residues. Losses at the gene ends were 3 bases for V and 1 base for J; bases not matched to a gene: 3. The CDR3: CASSQIQGANTEAFF. As DNA, the CDR3 is TGCGCCAGCAGCCAGATACAGGGGGCGAACACTGAAGCTTTCTTT.

This clonotype showed up many times. V is TRBV7-2 and J is TRBJ2-7; 9 nucleotides align to TRBD2. V dropped 1 base and J dropped 1; count of bases not matched to a gene: 2. The length of the CDR3 is 15 residues. Germline values: CDR1 SGHTA, CDR2 FQGNSA. CDR3 in amino acids: CASSLDLAGSYEQYF. The DNA for the CDR3 is TGTGCCAGCAGCTTAGACCTAGCGGGGTCCTACGAGCAGTACTTC. The full variable domain, completed using reference TRBV7-2 and TRBJ2-7, is GAGVSQSPSNKVTEKGKDVELRCDPISGHTALYWYRQSLGQGLEFLIYFQGNSAPDKSGLPSDRFSAERTGGSVSTLTIQRTQQEDSAVYLCASSLDLAGSYEQYFGPGTRLTVT.

This clonotype was counted ten times or more. The V and J genes are TRBV6-2 or TRBV6-3 and TRBJ2-7; the D gene is possibly TRBD2 (6 bases). Trimming removed 2 bases from V and 0 bases from J, with 11 bases in between. Per the germline V gene, CDR1 is MNHEY and CDR2 is SVGEGT. The CDR3 runs 15 residues. The CDR3 DNA reads TGTGCCAGCAGTTACGGAGGGTTAGGCTCCTACGAGCAGTACTTC. This codes for CASSYGGLGSYEQYF.

This clonotype came up many times. The CDR3 DNA reads TGCGCCAGCAACTCGGACGGGACCTCTGGAAACACCATATATTTT. This gives the protein CASNSDGTSGNTIYF. The V gene is TRBV5-1, the J gene TRBJ1-3; possibly TRBD1 for D (5 bases). Trimming removed 6 bases at V and 0 bases at J, with 13 bases between. This CDR3 comprises 15 residues. Per germline, CDR1 SGHRS and CDR2 YFSETQ.